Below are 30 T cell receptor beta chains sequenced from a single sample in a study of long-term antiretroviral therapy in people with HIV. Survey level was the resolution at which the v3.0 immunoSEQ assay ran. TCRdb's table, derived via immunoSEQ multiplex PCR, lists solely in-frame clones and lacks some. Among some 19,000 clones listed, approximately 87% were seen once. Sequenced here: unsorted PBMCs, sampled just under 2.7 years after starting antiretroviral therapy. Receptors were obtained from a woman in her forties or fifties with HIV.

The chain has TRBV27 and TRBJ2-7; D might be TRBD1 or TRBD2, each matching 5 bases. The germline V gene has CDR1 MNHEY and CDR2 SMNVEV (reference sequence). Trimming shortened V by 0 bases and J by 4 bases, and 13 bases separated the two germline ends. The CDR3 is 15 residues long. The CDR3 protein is CASSLSMGRSYEQYF. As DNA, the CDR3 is TGTGCCAGCAGTTTATCGATGGGACGGTCATACGAGCAGTACTTC.

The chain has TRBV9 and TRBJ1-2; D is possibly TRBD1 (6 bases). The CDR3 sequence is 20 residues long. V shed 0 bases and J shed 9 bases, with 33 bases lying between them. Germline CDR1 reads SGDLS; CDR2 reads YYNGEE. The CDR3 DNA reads TGTGCCAGCAGCGTAGCTTATGTCGGGGGCGCGGATGTCTACGTTCATCGCTACACCTTC. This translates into CASSVAYVGGADVYVHRYTF.

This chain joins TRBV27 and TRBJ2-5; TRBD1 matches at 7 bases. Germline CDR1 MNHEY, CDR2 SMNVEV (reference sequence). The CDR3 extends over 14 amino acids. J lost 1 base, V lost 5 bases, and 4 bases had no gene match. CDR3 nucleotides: TGTGCCAGCAGTCAATGGGACAGCCAAGAGACCCAGTACTTC. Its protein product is CASSQWDSQETQYF.

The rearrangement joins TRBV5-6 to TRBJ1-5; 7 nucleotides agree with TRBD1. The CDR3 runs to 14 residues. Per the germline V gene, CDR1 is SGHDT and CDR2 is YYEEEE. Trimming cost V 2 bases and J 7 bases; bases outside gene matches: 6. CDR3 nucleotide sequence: TGTGCCAGCAGCTTTACAGGGGATCGCCAGCCCCAGCATTTT. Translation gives CASSFTGDRQPQHF.

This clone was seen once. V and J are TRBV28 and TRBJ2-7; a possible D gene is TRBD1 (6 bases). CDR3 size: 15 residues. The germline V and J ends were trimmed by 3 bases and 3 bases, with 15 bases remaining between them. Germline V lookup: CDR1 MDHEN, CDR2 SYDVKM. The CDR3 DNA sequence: TGTGCCAGCAGTTTTGAGGTTGGACAGAACTACGAGCAGTACTTC. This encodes CASSFEVGQNYEQYF. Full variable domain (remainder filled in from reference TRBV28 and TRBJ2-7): DVKVTQSSRYLVKRTGEKVFLECVQDMDHENMFWYRQDPGLGLRLIYFSYDVKMKEKGDIPEGYSVSREKKERFSLILESASTNQTSMYLCASSFEVGQNYEQYFGPGTRLTVT.

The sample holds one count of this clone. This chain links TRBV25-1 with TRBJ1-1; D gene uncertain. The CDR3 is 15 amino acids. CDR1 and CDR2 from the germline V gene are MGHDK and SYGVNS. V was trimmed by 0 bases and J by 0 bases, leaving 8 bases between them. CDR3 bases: TGTGCCAGCAGTGAATACTACAGCGTGAACACTGAAGCTTTCTTT. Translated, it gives CASSEYYSVNTEAFF.

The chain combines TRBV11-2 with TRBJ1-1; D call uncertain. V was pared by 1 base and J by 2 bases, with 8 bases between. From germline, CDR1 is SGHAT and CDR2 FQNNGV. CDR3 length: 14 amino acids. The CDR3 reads CASSLVEENTEAFF. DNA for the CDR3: TGTGCCAGCAGCTTAGTAGAGGAAAACACTGAAGCTTTCTTT.

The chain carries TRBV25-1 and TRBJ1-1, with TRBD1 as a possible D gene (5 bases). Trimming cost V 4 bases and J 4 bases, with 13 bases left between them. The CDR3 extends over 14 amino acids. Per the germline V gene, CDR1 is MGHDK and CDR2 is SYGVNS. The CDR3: CASSARVGGTEAFF. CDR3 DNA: TGTGCCAGCAGTGCACGCGTGGGGGGCACTGAAGCTTTCTTT.

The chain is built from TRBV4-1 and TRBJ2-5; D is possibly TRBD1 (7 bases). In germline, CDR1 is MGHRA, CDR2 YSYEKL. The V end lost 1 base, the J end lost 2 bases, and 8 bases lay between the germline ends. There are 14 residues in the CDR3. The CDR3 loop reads CASSQAGGQETQYF. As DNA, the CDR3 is TGCGCCAGCAGCCAAGCAGGGGGGCAAGAGACCCAGTACTTC.

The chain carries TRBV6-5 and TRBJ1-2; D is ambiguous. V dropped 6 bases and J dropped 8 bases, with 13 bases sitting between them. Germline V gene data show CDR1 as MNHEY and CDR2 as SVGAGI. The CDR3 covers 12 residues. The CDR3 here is CASSGEYGGYTF. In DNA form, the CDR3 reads TGTGCCAGCAGCGGGGAATACGGCGGCTACACCTTC.

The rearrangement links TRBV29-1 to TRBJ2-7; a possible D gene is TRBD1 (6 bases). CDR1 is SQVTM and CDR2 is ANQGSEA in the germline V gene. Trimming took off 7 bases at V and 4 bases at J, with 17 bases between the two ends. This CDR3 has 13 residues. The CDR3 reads CSGPGTQTYEQYF. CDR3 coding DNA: TGCAGCGGCCCCGGGACACAGACTTACGAGCAGTACTTC.

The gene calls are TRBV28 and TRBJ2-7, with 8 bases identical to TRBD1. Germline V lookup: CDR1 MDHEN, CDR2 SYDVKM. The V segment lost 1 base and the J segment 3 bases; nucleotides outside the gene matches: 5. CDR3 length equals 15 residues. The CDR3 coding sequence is TGTGCCAGCAGTTTATTGCGGGACAGGCTCTACGAGCAGTACTTC. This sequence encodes CASSLLRDRLYEQYF.

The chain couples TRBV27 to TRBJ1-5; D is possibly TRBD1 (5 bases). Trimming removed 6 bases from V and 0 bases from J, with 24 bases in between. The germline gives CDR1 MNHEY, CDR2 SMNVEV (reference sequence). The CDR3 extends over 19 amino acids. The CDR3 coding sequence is TGTGCCAGCAGCCCGTGGACATCCCCTAATTCTTATAGCAATCAGCCCCAGCATTTT. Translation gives CASSPWTSPNSYSNQPQHF.

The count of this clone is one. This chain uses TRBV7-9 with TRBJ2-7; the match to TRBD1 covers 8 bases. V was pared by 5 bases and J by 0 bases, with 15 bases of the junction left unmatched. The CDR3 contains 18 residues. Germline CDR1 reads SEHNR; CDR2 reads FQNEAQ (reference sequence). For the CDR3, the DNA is TGTGCCAGCAGCCCGGACAGGGCCGTTTTCGGGCGCTCCTACGAGCAGTACTTC. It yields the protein CASSPDRAVFGRSYEQYF.

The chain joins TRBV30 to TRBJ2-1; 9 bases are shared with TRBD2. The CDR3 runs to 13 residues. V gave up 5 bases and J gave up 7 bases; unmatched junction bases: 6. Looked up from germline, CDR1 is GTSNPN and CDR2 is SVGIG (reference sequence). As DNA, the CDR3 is TGTGCCTGGGGACTAGCGAGAGGGAATGAGCAGTTCTTC. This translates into CAWGLARGNEQFF.

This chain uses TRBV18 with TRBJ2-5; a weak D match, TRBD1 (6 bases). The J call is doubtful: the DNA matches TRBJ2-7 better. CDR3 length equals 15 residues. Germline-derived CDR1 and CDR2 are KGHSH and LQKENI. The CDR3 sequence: CASSPGQFSTYEQYF. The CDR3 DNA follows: TGTGCCAGCTCACCCGGACAGTTTTCAACCTACGAGCAGTACTTC.

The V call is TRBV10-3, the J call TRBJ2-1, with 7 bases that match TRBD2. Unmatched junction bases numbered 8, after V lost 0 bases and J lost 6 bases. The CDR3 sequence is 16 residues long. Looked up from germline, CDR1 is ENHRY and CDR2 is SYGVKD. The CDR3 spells CAISESIAGVGNEQFF. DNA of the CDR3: TGTGCCATCAGTGAGTCGATTGCGGGAGTGGGCAATGAGCAGTTCTTC.

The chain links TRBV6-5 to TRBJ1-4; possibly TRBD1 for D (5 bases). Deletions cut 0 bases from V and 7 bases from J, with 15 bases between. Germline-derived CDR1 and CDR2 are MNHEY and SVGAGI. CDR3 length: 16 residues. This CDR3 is CASSYSTAQGGEKLFF. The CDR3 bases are TGTGCCAGCAGTTACTCAACCGCGCAGGGAGGTGAAAAACTGTTTTTT.

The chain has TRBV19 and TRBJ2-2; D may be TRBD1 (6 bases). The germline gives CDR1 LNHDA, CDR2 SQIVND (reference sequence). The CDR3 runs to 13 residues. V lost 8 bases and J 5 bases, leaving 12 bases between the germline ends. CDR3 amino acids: CASGTGLTGELFF. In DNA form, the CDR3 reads TGTGCCAGTGGCACAGGGTTGACCGGGGAGCTGTTTTTT.

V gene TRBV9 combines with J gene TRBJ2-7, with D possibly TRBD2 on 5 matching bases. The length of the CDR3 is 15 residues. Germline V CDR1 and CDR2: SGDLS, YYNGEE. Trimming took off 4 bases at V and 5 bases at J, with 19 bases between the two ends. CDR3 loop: CASSPRTGVWDEQYF. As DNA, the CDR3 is TGTGCCAGCAGCCCAAGGACCGGGGTCTGGGACGAGCAGTACTTC.

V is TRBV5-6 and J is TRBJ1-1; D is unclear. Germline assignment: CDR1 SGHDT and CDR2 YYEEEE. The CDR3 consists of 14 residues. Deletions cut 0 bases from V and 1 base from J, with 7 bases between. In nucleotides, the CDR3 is TGTGCCAGCAGCTTGGACAGCCGGAACACTGAAGCTTTCTTT. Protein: CASSLDSRNTEAFF. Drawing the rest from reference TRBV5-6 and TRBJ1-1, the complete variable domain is DAGVTQSPTHLIKTRGQQVTLRCSPKSGHDTVSWYQQALGQGPQFIFQYYEEEERQRGNFPDRFSGHQFPNYSSELNVNALLLGDSALYLCASSLDSRNTEAFFGQGTRLTVV.

This chain's CDR3 is CASSLVAGGPDEQFF. The CDR3, as DNA: TGCGCCAGCAGCTTGGTGGCGGGAGGGCCCGATGAGCAGTTCTTC. The chain combines TRBV5-1 with TRBJ2-1, with 9 bases matching TRBD2. The CDR3 totals 15 residues. Germline V lookup: CDR1 SGHRS, CDR2 YFSETQ. J was trimmed by 8 bases and V by 0 bases; bases with no gene match: 6.

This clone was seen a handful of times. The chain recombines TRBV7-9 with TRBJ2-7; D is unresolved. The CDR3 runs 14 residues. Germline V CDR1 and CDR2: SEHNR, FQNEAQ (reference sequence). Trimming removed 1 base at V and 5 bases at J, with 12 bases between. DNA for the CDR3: TGTGCCAGCAGCTTAGTGCAGCTAGGACACGAGCAGTACTTC. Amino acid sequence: CASSLVQLGHEQYF.

The CDR3 DNA reads TGTGCCAGCAGCTCCCCCCCGCTACAGGGGGAGCTGTTTTTT. Protein product: CASSSPPLQGELFF. This sequence joins TRBV11-3 and TRBJ2-2; D is uncertain. Germline lookup yields CDR1 SGHNT and CDR2 YENEEA. Trimming left V 4 bases short and J 8 bases short, with 14 bases between. CDR3 length equals 14 residues.

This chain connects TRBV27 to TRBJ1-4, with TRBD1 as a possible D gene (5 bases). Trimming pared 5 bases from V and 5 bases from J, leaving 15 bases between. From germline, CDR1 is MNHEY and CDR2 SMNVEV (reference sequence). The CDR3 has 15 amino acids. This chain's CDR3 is CASSPEGRVNEKLFF. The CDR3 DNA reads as TGTGCCAGCAGTCCCGAGGGGCGGGTAAATGAAAAACTGTTTTTT. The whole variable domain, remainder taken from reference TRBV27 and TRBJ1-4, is EAQVTQNPRYLITVTGKKLTVTCSQNMNHEYMSWYRQDPGLGLRQIYYSMNVEVTDKGDVPEGYKVSRKEKRNFPLILESPSPNQTSLYFCASSPEGRVNEKLFFGSGTQLSVL.

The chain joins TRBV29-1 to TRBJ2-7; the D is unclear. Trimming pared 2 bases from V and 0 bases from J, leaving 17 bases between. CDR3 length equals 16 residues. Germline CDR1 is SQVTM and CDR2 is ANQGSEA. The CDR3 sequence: CSVELVFGPSSYEQYF. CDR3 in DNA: TGCAGCGTTGAATTAGTATTTGGTCCTAGCTCCTACGAGCAGTACTTC.

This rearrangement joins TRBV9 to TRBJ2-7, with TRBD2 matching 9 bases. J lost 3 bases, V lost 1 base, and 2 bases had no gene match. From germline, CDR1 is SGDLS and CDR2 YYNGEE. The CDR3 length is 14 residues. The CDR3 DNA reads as TGTGCCAGCAGCGTAACGACTAGCGGCTACGAGCAGTACTTC. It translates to CASSVTTSGYEQYF.

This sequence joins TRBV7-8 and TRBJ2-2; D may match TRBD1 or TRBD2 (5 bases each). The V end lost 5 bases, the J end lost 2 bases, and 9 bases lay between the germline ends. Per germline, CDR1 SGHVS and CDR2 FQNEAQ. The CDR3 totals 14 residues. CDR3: CASSGTANTGELFF. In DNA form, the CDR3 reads TGTGCCAGCAGCGGGACGGCAAACACCGGGGAGCTGTTTTTT. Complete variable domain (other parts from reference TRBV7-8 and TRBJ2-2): GAGVSQSPRYKVAKRGQDVALRCDPISGHVSLFWYQQALGQGPEFLTYFQNEAQLDKSGLPSDRFFAERPEGSVSTLKIQRTQQEDSAVYLCASSGTANTGELFFGEGSRLTVL.

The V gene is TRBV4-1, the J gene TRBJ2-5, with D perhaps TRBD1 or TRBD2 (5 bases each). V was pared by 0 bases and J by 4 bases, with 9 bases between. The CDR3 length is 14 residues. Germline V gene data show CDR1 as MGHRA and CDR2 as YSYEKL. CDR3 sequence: CASSQDGAAETQYF. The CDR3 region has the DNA TGCGCCAGCAGCCAAGACGGGGCAGCAGAGACCCAGTACTTC.

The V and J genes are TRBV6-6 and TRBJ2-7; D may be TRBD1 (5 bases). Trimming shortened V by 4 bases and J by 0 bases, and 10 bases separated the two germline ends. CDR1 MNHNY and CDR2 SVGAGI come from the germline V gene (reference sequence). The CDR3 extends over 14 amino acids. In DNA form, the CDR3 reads TGTGCCAGCAGTTTTACAGGTACCTCCTACGAGCAGTACTTC. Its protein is CASSFTGTSYEQYF.